These 8 T cell receptor beta chains were all obtained from the same sample, sequenced in a study of cytotoxic CD8 clonotypes in ibrutinib-treated CLL (TCRdb year 2021). The library came from the immunoSEQ multiplex PCR assay. The source is immuneACCESS, and TCRdb retained only in-frame sequences with V and J called. Part of the clones is not carried over; for the studies checked, unresolved V genes explain less than half of this, and the remainder is unexplained. Counted in this sample were roughly 47,000 clones; 53% of them appeared once. Around a third of the sample belongs to the ten largest clones. Explained via the paper, the time point label denotes: approximately eleven months on ibrutinib. The sequencing here drew on PBMCs, taken after 12 months of ibrutinib treatment. The receptor source for this set is a human donor with chronic lymphocytic leukemia.

The V and J genes are TRBV9 and TRBJ1-6; D possibly corresponds to TRBD1 (5 bases). V shed 0 bases and J shed 10 bases, with 8 bases lying between them. This CDR3 is 13 amino acids long. Germline V lookup: CDR1 SGDLS, CDR2 YYNGEE. CDR3 sequence: CASSVGGGSPLHF. CDR3 DNA: TGTGCCAGCAGCGTAGGGGGCGGGTCACCCCTCCACTTT.

The chain joins TRBV9 to TRBJ1-1, with a tentative D call TRBD1 (5 bases). This CDR3 comprises 13 residues. Germline V gene lookup returns CDR1 SGDLS and CDR2 YYNGEE. V dropped 4 bases and J dropped 3 bases, with 10 bases sitting between them. CDR3 DNA sequence: TGTGCCAGCAGCCTAATGACAGACACTGAAGCTTTCTTT. It codes for CASSLMTDTEAFF.

The chain has TRBV7-9 and TRBJ2-7; TRBD2 matches 8 bases. The CDR3 is 14 residues long. With V trimmed by 5 bases and J by 2 bases, 5 bases remained unmatched. Germline CDR1 reads SEHNR; CDR2 reads FQNEAQ (reference sequence). CDR3 loop: CASSLGLAPYEQYF. DNA for the CDR3: TGTGCCAGCAGCCTAGGACTAGCCCCCTACGAGCAGTACTTC.

The chain combines TRBV5-4 with TRBJ2-5; 7 bases map to TRBD1. V gave up 4 bases and J gave up 2 bases; unmatched junction bases: 8. CDR3 size: 15 residues. Per the germline V gene, CDR1 is SGHNT and CDR2 is YYREEE (reference sequence). CDR3 sequence: CASSPTGTAQETQYF. For the CDR3, the DNA is TGTGCCAGCAGCCCGACCGGGACAGCTCAAGAGACCCAGTACTTC.

This clone occurred many times. V and J are TRBV5-1 and TRBJ1-3; unclear D gene. V lost 0 bases to trimming and J lost 0 bases, with 13 bases between them. The V gene's germline CDR1 is SGHRS and CDR2 YFSETQ. The CDR3 loop spans 17 amino acids. The CDR3 DNA reads TGCGCCAGCAGCTTGGTTCCAAAAAGCATCTCTGGAAACACCATATATTTT. This sequence encodes CASSLVPKSISGNTIYF.

The V call is TRBV20-1, the J call TRBJ2-7; no firm D call. The germline CDR1 and CDR2 sequences are DFQATT and SNEGSKA (reference sequence). The length of the CDR3 is 11 residues. V was pared by 3 bases and J by 7 bases, with 10 bases between. The CDR3 reads CSASALGEQYF. CDR3 nucleotide sequence: TGCAGTGCTAGCGCCCTGGGGGAGCAGTACTTC.

This rearrangement joins TRBV7-3 to TRBJ2-3, with 9 positions matching TRBD2. J lost 5 bases, V lost 3 bases, and 9 bases had no gene match. The CDR3 covers 16 residues. In germline, CDR1 is SGHTA, CDR2 FQGTGA. The CDR3 loop reads CASSFGPGLALDTQYF. In nucleotides, the CDR3 is TGTGCCAGCAGCTTCGGCCCGGGACTAGCTTTAGATACGCAGTATTTT.

The J gene is TRBJ1-3, the V gene TRBV5-1; no clear D gene. The V end was cut by 0 bases, the J end by 4 bases, with 11 bases between. The CDR3 sequence is 15 residues long. CDR1 SGHRS and CDR2 YFSETQ come from the germline V gene. CDR3 residues: CASSLAGVEGNTIYF. The CDR3 nucleotides are TGCGCCAGCAGCTTGGCCGGGGTGGAAGGAAACACCATATATTTT.